The sequence of this T cell receptor (beta chain) was determined in a study of cytomegalovirus exposure and HLA in healthy donors. Regarding the study as a whole: V- and J-gene trimming in TCR beta was tied to a missense DCLRE1C variant by an analysis performed later. Roughly uniform depth of sequencing across donors was assumed in presence/absence analyses.

CDR3 size: 15 residues. Deletions cut 2 bases from V and 8 bases from J, with 16 bases between. Germline loops: CDR1 MNHNY, CDR2 SVGAGI (reference sequence). With respect to this clone: The antigen remains undetermined.

A multiplex PCR was run with 60 Vbeta primers and 13 Jbeta primers. Generated by immunoSEQ multiplex PCR, the TCRdb table keeps only in-frame clones and is missing some. The sample has more than 150,000 clones; 70% to 85% are singletons. The specimen was PBMCs. This TCR came from a young man in good health and CMV-seronegative. The chain couples TRBV6-6 to TRBJ1-3; D is possibly TRBD1 (5 bases). The CDR3 region has the DNA TGTGCCAGCAGTTACGATGGGGCAGGGCTGGACACCATATATTTT. Translation gives CASSYDGAGLDTIYF.